A single sample gave rise to the 31 T cell receptor beta chains below, sequenced in a study of blood T cell repertoires in COVID-19 (dated by TCRdb to 2020 to 2021). The method behind the library was the immunoSEQ multiplex PCR assay. This is the immuneACCESS table as TCRdb keeps it, with only in-frame sequences that have V and J called. A part of the clones is gone; compared with another copy, unresolved V genes explain less than half, and the rest is unexplained. The sample table lists 150,000 to 200,000 clones, about 77% of them with a count of one. Approximately 13% of the sample is taken by the ten largest. Sequencing input: peripheral blood. Receptors originate from a woman of 80 years or more with acute or convalescent COVID-19.

This clone was found a few times. The chain is built from TRBV19 and TRBJ2-1; the D gene is possibly TRBD2 (5 bases). Trimming cost V 0 bases and J 8 bases, with 11 bases left between them. Germline loops: CDR1 LNHDA, CDR2 SQIVND (reference sequence). The CDR3 sequence is 14 residues long. The CDR3 coding sequence is TGTGCCAGTAGTATAGAAGTTCGGGGTGATGAGCAGTTCTTC. Translated, it gives CASSIEVRGDEQFF.

This clone was observed a single time. The V call is TRBV5-6, the J call TRBJ2-7; tentative D call: TRBD1 (6 bases). The CDR3 totals 14 residues. V was cut by 0 bases and J by 2 bases, with 9 bases left in between. Germline V gene sequence: CDR1 SGHDT, CDR2 YYEEEE. The CDR3 sequence is CASSLGTDTYEQYF. In DNA form, the CDR3 reads TGTGCCAGCAGCTTGGGGACAGACACCTACGAGCAGTACTTC.

The V call is TRBV7-8, the J call TRBJ2-5; D is perhaps TRBD2 (5 bases). The germline V and J ends were trimmed by 4 bases and 4 bases, with 10 bases remaining between them. This CDR3 has 13 amino acids. Germline V gene data show CDR1 as SGHVS and CDR2 as FQNEAQ. The CDR3 region has the DNA TGTGCCAGCAGCTCGACTACCTTAGAGACCCAGTACTTC. Its protein is CASSSTTLETQYF.

The rearrangement links TRBV12-3 or TRBV12-4 to TRBJ1-1; 9 bases line up with TRBD1. CDR3 size: 13 residues. The J segment lost 11 bases and the V segment lost 6 bases, leaving 10 bases of the junction unmatched. This CDR3 is CASSPQGAGEAFF. In DNA form, the CDR3 reads TGTGCCAGCAGCCCACAGGGGGCGGGTGAGGCTTTCTTT.

The V gene is TRBV5-6, the J gene TRBJ1-4; TRBD1 matches 8 bases. Trimming at V came to 4 bases and at J to 6 bases, leaving 8 bases not matched to a gene. The CDR3 is made up of 15 amino acids. Germline values: CDR1 SGHDT, CDR2 YYEEEE. CDR3 nucleotide sequence: TGTGCCAGCAGCGGACAGGGCTCCCGCGATGAAAAACTGTTTTTT. Encoded protein: CASSGQGSRDEKLFF.

The V call is TRBV2, the J call TRBJ2-5; 14 bases align to TRBD2. The CDR3 spans 15 residues. The junction had 1 base not matched to a gene; V was cut back by 6 bases and J by 1 base. Per germline, CDR1 SNHLY and CDR2 FYNNEI. CDR3 loop: CASRGLAGAQETQYF. DNA of the CDR3: TGTGCCAGCAGGGGACTAGCGGGAGCCCAAGAGACCCAGTACTTC.

The chain carries TRBV6-5 and TRBJ1-1, with a tentative D call TRBD1 (5 bases). Germline CDR1 is MNHEY and CDR2 is SVGAGI. The CDR3 is 15 amino acids. The ends were cut back, 1 base at V and 0 bases at J, with 9 bases in the middle. Here the CDR3 DNA reads TGTGCCAGCAGTTACTGGGGCAGGGTGAACACTGAAGCTTTCTTT. Residues: CASSYWGRVNTEAFF.

A word on this clone: This specimen includes other DNA sequences encoding the same CDR3. The chain joins TRBV6-5 to TRBJ2-5; D perhaps matches TRBD1 (6 bases). Trimming took 0 bases from V and 1 from J, leaving 6 bases between them. The CDR3 extends over 14 amino acids. CDR1 and CDR2 (germline): MNHEY, SVGAGI. The CDR3: CASSYSGGQETQYF. As DNA, the CDR3 is TGTGCCAGCAGTTACTCAGGGGGCCAAGAGACCCAGTACTTC.

The chain recombines TRBV9 with TRBJ2-1; 9 bases are shared with TRBD2. The CDR3 spans 16 residues. V gave up 4 bases and J gave up 5 bases; unmatched junction bases: 10. Looked up from germline, CDR1 is SGDLS and CDR2 is YYNGEE. In nucleotides, the CDR3 is TGTGCCAGCAGCCTCCGTAGCGGGAGTAGGGACAATGAGCAGTTCTTC. Its translation is CASSLRSGSRDNEQFF.

This clone was counted only a few times. The chain combines TRBV6-5 with TRBJ1-3, with D possibly being TRBD1 (5 bases). This CDR3 comprises 15 residues. Germline values: CDR1 MNHEY, CDR2 SVGAGI. Trimming pared 2 bases from V and 0 bases from J, leaving 8 bases between. The CDR3 reads CASSYLGLSGNTIYF. Here the CDR3 DNA reads TGTGCCAGCAGTTACCTGGGACTCTCTGGAAACACCATATATTTT.

V usage is TRBV12-3 or TRBV12-4 and J usage is TRBJ1-1; D unresolved. V was shortened by 4 bases and J by 7 bases, with 13 bases between the two germline ends. This CDR3 has 13 amino acids. The CDR3 here is CASSSGIPDEAFF. The CDR3 DNA reads TGTGCCAGCAGTTCGGGAATACCGGATGAAGCTTTCTTT.

The CDR3 nucleotides are TGTGCCGCGGGGGACAGGGAGAAACGCGGACCTAATGAAAAACTGTTTTTT. This encodes CAAGDREKRGPNEKLFF. This chain uses TRBV21-1 with TRBJ1-4; whether TRBD1, the table's D call, matches the DNA was not checked. TRBV21-1 is a pseudogene. The CDR3 has 17 residues.

This sequence joins TRBV5-5 and TRBJ2-7; TRBD1 matches at 7 bases. The germline V gene has CDR1 SGHKS and CDR2 YYEKEE (reference sequence). V was clipped by 4 bases and J by 6 bases; unmatched bases: 22. The CDR3 has 18 residues. CDR3 protein: CASSVTGSILTGGAEQYF. Written as DNA, the CDR3 is TGTGCCAGCAGCGTGACAGGGAGCATACTTACCGGTGGTGCCGAGCAGTACTTC. Using reference TRBV5-5 and TRBJ2-7 for the parts outside the CDR3, the full variable domain is DAGVTQSPTHLIKTRGQQVTLRCSPISGHKSVSWYQQVLGQGPQFIFQYYEKEERGRGNFPDRFSARQFPNYSSELNVNALLLGDSALYLCASSVTGSILTGGAEQYFGPGTRLTVT.

The J gene is TRBJ2-7, the V gene TRBV6-5; 7 nucleotides line up with TRBD2. Looked up from germline, CDR1 is MNHEY and CDR2 is SVGAGI. The trim removed 7 bases at V and 0 bases at J, leaving 9 bases unmatched. The CDR3 totals 15 residues. Here the CDR3 reads CASIIAGPSSYEQYF. CDR3 nucleotides: TGTGCCAGCATTATAGCGGGCCCGTCCTCCTACGAGCAGTACTTC.

This clone turned up a few times. The chain carries TRBV11-3 and TRBJ1-1, with 9 bases matching TRBD1. The CDR3 contains 16 residues. Losses at the gene ends were 5 bases for V and 1 base for J; bases not matched to a gene: 8. The germline V gene encodes CDR1 SGHNT and CDR2 YENEEA. CDR3 region: CASSRGDRERNTEAFF. CDR3 DNA sequence: TGTGCCAGCAGCAGGGGGGACAGGGAGAGGAACACTGAAGCTTTCTTT.

V gene TRBV19 combines with J gene TRBJ2-7, with 7 bases that match TRBD1. Per germline, CDR1 LNHDA and CDR2 SQIVND (reference sequence). V shed 5 bases, J shed 3 bases, and the junction held 13 bases outside the gene matches. The CDR3 has 16 amino acids. The chain's CDR3 is CASSADPQGVFYEQYF. Written as DNA, the CDR3 is TGTGCCAGTAGTGCTGACCCGCAGGGGGTATTCTACGAGCAGTACTTC.

This clone was found a few times. The chain has TRBV2 and TRBJ1-5; TRBD1 agrees at 7 bases. J lost 5 bases, V lost 5 bases, and 6 bases had no gene match. The CDR3 runs 14 residues. The germline gives CDR1 SNHLY, CDR2 FYNNEI. DNA for the CDR3: TGTGCCAGCAGTCACGGGACAGCGGATCAGCCCCAGCATTTT. This encodes CASSHGTADQPQHF.

The chain joins TRBV28 to TRBJ1-1; D is unresolved. This CDR3 is 17 amino acids long. Germline lookup yields CDR1 MDHEN and CDR2 SYDVKM. The V and J ends lost 0 bases and 3 bases respectively, with 17 bases between them. CDR3 DNA sequence: TGTGCCAGCAGTTTATGGGGTACCTGGGTCGGGGACACTGAAGCTTTCTTT. Translated, it gives CASSLWGTWVGDTEAFF.

The gene calls are TRBV5-1 and TRBJ1-2, with D possibly being TRBD1 (6 bases). V was shortened by 4 bases and J by 2 bases, with 12 bases between the two germline ends. CDR3 length: 14 residues. CDR1 SGHRS and CDR2 YFSETQ come from the germline V gene. The DNA of the CDR3 is TGCGCCAGCAGCCAACCCGGACAGAACTATGGCTACACCTTC. It yields the protein CASSQPGQNYGYTF.

The chain uses TRBV6-5 and TRBJ2-3; D gene unclear. V lost 7 bases and J lost 3, with 14 bases in between. This CDR3 contains 14 residues. Per the germline V gene, CDR1 is MNHEY and CDR2 is SVGAGI. CDR3 sequence (DNA): TGTGCCAGCATCCCCAGAGGCCCGACAGATACGCAGTATTTT. Translation gives CASIPRGPTDTQYF.

V and J are TRBV6-6 and TRBJ1-1; 9 positions agree with TRBD1. Trimming took 7 bases from V and 5 from J; bases not matched to a gene: 5. Germline V gene lookup returns CDR1 MNHNY and CDR2 SVGAGI (reference sequence). The CDR3 is made up of 13 amino acids. The CDR3 loop reads CASITGGRTEAFF. CDR3 bases: TGTGCCAGCATTACAGGGGGCCGGACTGAAGCTTTCTTT.

The chain combines TRBV5-8 with TRBJ1-5, with D possibly matching TRBD1 (6 bases). The V gene's germline CDR1 is SGHTS and CDR2 YDEGEE. V lost 7 bases and J lost 3, with 32 bases in between. This CDR3 has 20 residues. This CDR3 is CASRYMAGTRGIWNNQPQHF. CDR3 nucleotides: TGTGCCAGCCGTTACATGGCCGGGACACGAGGGATATGGAACAATCAGCCCCAGCATTTT.

There are a few counts of this clone. The chain couples TRBV11-2 to TRBJ2-2; the match to TRBD2 covers 11 bases. Germline values: CDR1 SGHAT, CDR2 FQNNGV. The V gene end was trimmed by 5 bases and the J gene end by 4 bases; junction bases not matched to a gene: 9. The CDR3 covers 17 residues. The CDR3, as DNA: TGTGCCAGCAGCCGCCTAGCGGGGGGACTGAGCACCGGGGAGCTGTTTTTT. Its protein product is CASSRLAGGLSTGELFF.

The chain uses TRBV13 and TRBJ1-2; 7 bases agree with TRBD1. After removal of 1 base from V and 2 bases from J, the junction contained 4 bases not matched to a gene. CDR1 is PRHDT and CDR2 is FYEKMQ in the germline V gene (reference sequence). CDR3 length: 15 residues. The CDR3 DNA reads TGTGCCAGCAGCTTAGAAACAGGGGCCAACTATGGCTACACCTTC. The encoded protein is CASSLETGANYGYTF.

The gene calls are TRBV7-9 and TRBJ2-5, with 8 bases matching TRBD1. Per germline, CDR1 SEHNR and CDR2 FQNEAQ (reference sequence). The ends lost 2 bases at V and 2 bases at J; junction bases unmatched: 4. The CDR3 runs 15 residues. The CDR3 nucleotides are TGTGCCAGCAGCTTAAACAGGGGGGTACAAGAGACCCAGTACTTC. This translates into CASSLNRGVQETQYF.

The chain recombines TRBV19 with TRBJ1-5, with D possibly being TRBD1 (6 bases). Germline CDR1 is LNHDA and CDR2 is SQIVND (reference sequence). Between the trimmed V and J ends, which lost 10 bases and 2 bases, there was a span of 15 bases. The CDR3 runs to 14 residues. The CDR3 DNA follows: TGTGCCACCCAGGACAGTTTCGGCAATCAGCCCCAGCATTTT. Protein: CATQDSFGNQPQHF.

The sample holds one count of this clone. This chain connects TRBV28 to TRBJ1-5; a weak D match, TRBD1 (6 bases). This CDR3 spans 12 amino acids. Germline assignment: CDR1 MDHEN and CDR2 SYDVKM. V was shortened by 10 bases and J by 3 bases, with 10 bases between the two germline ends. The chain's CDR3 is CATRQDNQPQHF. CDR3 nucleotide sequence: TGTGCCACCCGACAGGACAATCAGCCCCAGCATTTT. The full variable domain, with the rest looked up from reference TRBV28 and TRBJ1-5, is DVKVTQSSRYLVKRTGEKVFLECVQDMDHENMFWYRQDPGLGLRLIYFSYDVKMKEKGDIPEGYSVSREKKERFSLILESASTNQTSMYLCATRQDNQPQHFGDGTRLSIL.

For this clone: Other DNA sequences in the same sample also yield this CDR3. The chain joins TRBV27 to TRBJ1-6; D perhaps matches TRBD1 (5 bases). Trimming removed 5 bases at V and 4 bases at J, with 18 bases between. Germline CDR1 is MNHEY and CDR2 is SMNVEV (reference sequence). The CDR3 covers 17 residues. CDR3 loop: CASSPWGLSSYNSPLHF. CDR3 sequence (DNA): TGTGCCAGCAGTCCGTGGGGACTCAGCTCTTATAATTCACCCCTCCACTTT.

CDR3 in amino acids: CAWSVQGTNYGYTF. The CDR3 DNA sequence: TGTGCCTGGAGTGTACAGGGAACTAACTATGGCTACACCTTC. V gene TRBV30 combines with J gene TRBJ1-2; a weak D match, TRBD1 (6 bases). The CDR3 contains 14 residues. V lost 0 bases and J 0 bases, leaving 8 bases between the germline ends. Germline V lookup: CDR1 GTSNPN, CDR2 SVGIG (reference sequence).

The chain recombines TRBV15 with TRBJ2-7, with 8 bases aligning to TRBD2. The CDR3 is 17 residues long. The V gene end was trimmed by 5 bases and the J gene end by 3 bases; junction bases not matched to a gene: 15. CDR1 and CDR2 (germline): LNHNV, YYDKDF (reference sequence). CDR3 region: CATSQKPTSGKSYEQYF. CDR3 coding DNA: TGTGCCACCAGCCAAAAACCCACTAGCGGCAAGAGCTACGAGCAGTACTTC.

The chain uses TRBV6-1 and TRBJ1-2, with D unresolved. The CDR3 sequence is 12 residues long. Trimming removed 3 bases from V and 6 bases from J, with 8 bases in between. Germline lookup yields CDR1 MNHNS and CDR2 SASEGT. As DNA, the CDR3 is TGTGCCAGCAGTGAGGGGAGGGATGGCTACACCTTC. Protein sequence: CASSEGRDGYTF.